The clone carrying this T cell receptor (beta chain) was counted ten times or more. Its antigen remains unidentified. Trimming left V 2 bases short and J 4 bases short, with 6 bases between. Germline V gene data show CDR1 as MNHEY and CDR2 as SVGEGT. The CDR3 extends over 12 amino acids. The sample originates from a study of early T cells in non-severe SARS-CoV-2 infection. For the study at large: Sequenced material consisted of bulk RNA (from unsorted whole blood), and chains were unpaired.

General study results and limits: Matching against VDJdb likely underestimated virus-specific expansions, favoring anti-spike CD8.

In the library, individual cDNA molecules carried attached unique molecular identifiers. TCRdb re-called the 5' RACE reads through MiXCR, storing one row per CDR3 protein. The sample lists about 26,000 distinct CDR3 sequences; about 4.5% were seen once. V gene TRBV6-2 or TRBV6-3 combines with J gene TRBJ2-7; D is uncertain. Sequenced input: whole blood. This receptor was taken from an adult who was a healthcare worker with PCR-confirmed SARS-CoV-2 infection or an uninfected control (not recorded which). CDR3 in amino acids: CASSYGKYEQYF. CDR3 coding DNA: TGTGCCAGCAGTTACGGGAAATACGAGCAGTACTTC.